This TCR beta chain was documented in a study of tissue T cells after allogeneic stem cell transplantation. Study observations and caveats: Motif-based clustering found tissue-specific repertoire signatures shared across patients, though few clones were shared.

As for this clone: Its antigen is as yet unknown. Genes and germline come from the mouse. The DNA ends 1 residue before the CDR3 does, and the rest of the CDR3 is filled in from the germline J gene.

Time point in this sample: mouse harvest day 7 after allogeneic transplant. Tail vein injection delivered 10^7 T-cell-depleted bone marrow cells and 10^6 splenic CD5+ T cells. Mice had MHC-mismatched B6 into BALB/c GVHD, sampled day 7 or 14. Sequencing of TCRbeta CDR3 at survey depth gave sequences and template counts. Sequenced by immunoSEQ multiplex PCR; TCRdb stores in-frame clones only, minus some. The sample lists 6,500 to 7,000 clones, 50% occurring once. The CDR3 totals 12 residues. Trimming took 1 base from V and 10 from J; bases not matched to a gene: 3. Germline assignment: CDR1 SNHLY and CDR2 FYNGKV (reference sequence).

The source material was gut tissue. This clonotype was sampled from a female BALB/c mouse given C57BL/6 T cells with graft-versus-host disease after an allogeneic hematopoietic cell transplant. The chain couples TRBV3 to TRBJ1-1; 7 nucleotides align to TRBD1. CDR3 residues: CASSLGGGAVFF. CDR3 DNA, as far as it was read: TGTGCCAGCAGCTTAGGAGGGGGCGCAGTCTTC.